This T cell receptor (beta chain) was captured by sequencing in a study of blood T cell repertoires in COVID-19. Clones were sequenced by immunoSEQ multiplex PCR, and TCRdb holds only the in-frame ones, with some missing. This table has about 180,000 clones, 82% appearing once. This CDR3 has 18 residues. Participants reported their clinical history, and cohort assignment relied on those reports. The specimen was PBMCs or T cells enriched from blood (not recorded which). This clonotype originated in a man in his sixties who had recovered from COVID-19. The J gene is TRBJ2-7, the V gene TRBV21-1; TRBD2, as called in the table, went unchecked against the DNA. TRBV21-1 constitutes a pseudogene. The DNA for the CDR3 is TGTGCCAGCAGCAAAAAGGGAGGTTGGACTAGCGGGAGGCACGAGCAGTACTTC. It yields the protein CASSKKGGWTSGRHEQYF.